This TCR beta chain was recorded in a study of preoperative IRX-2 immunotherapy in early breast cancer. The CDR3 length is 14 residues. Germline V gene lookup returns CDR1 MNHGY and CDR2 SAAAGT. The V gene end was trimmed by 6 bases and the J gene end by 4 bases; junction bases not matched to a gene: 8. Sequencing was performed with immunoSEQ multiplex PCR; in TCRdb, only in-frame clones are kept and a portion is missing. The table has tens of thousands of clones, about four fifths seen once. Treatment indicated: preoperative locoregional IRX-2 cytokine immunotherapy. This phase Ib study tested locoregional IRX-2 cytokine immunotherapy given before surgery.

This chain joins TRBV6-8 and TRBJ2-7; TRBD1 matches at 8 bases. The sequencing used lymph node tissue, collected before IRX-2 immunotherapy. This receptor was identified in a human donor with breast cancer. The CDR3: CASSTQGVRYEQYF. For the CDR3, the DNA is TGTGCCAGCAGCACACAGGGGGTTAGGTACGAGCAGTACTTC.